The source of this T cell receptor beta chain is a study of CD8 T cells in ankylosing spondylitis. Points from the study as a whole: It was reported that disease-linked clones were significantly enriched in matched ankylosing spondylitis synovial fluid.

TCRdb redid the calling of the 5' RACE reads with MiXCR, one entry per CDR3 protein. The top ten clones hold about 1.1% of a sample with about 340,000 distinct CDR3 sequences, over 12% of them seen once. The CDR3 consists of 16 residues. About this clonotype: Its cognate antigen is unknown.

This chain links TRBV21-1 with TRBJ2-1; TRBD2 is taken as the D call from the table, unchecked against the DNA. TRBV21-1 is annotated as a pseudogene. This TCR was sampled from a male donor with ankylosing spondylitis or in good health (not recorded which). Material for sequencing was blood, either unsorted or a sorted T cell fraction (not recorded which). The CDR3: CASRTGTPSSYNEQFF. DNA for the CDR3: TGTGCCAGCAGGACCGGGACTCCAAGCTCCTACAATGAGCAGTTCTTC.